These 23 T cell receptor beta chains came from one sample sequenced in a study of blood T cell repertoires in COVID-19. Sequencing was performed with immunoSEQ multiplex PCR; in TCRdb, only in-frame clones are kept and a portion is missing. The data show fewer than 250,000 clones, roughly 85% seen once. Material for sequencing was PBMCs or T cells enriched from blood (not recorded which). The source of these receptors is a woman aged 45 to 65 with acute COVID-19.

The rearrangement links TRBV6-2 or TRBV6-3 to TRBJ2-1, with 9 bases identical to TRBD2. V shed 6 bases, J shed 7 bases, and the junction held 10 bases outside the gene matches. Germline V gene sequence: CDR1 MNHEY, CDR2 SVGEGT. This CDR3 is 15 amino acids long. The CDR3 DNA reads TGTGCCAGCAGCTGGGTAGCGGGGGTGACGAATGAGCAGTTCTTC. Its translation is CASSWVAGVTNEQFF.

The CDR3 spells CASSVDGTADTEAFF. The CDR3 coding sequence is TGTGCCAGCAGCGTAGACGGGACAGCAGACACTGAAGCTTTCTTT. The chain is built from TRBV9 and TRBJ1-1; 7 nucleotides match TRBD1. With 0 bases clipped from V and 3 bases from J, the junction kept 5 bases outside the gene matches. The CDR3 extends over 15 amino acids. CDR1 and CDR2 (germline): SGDLS, YYNGEE.

This chain connects TRBV29-1 to TRBJ1-2, with D possibly matching TRBD1 (5 bases). V lost 7 bases, J lost 4 bases, and 16 bases lay in between. Germline V gives CDR1 SQVTM, CDR2 ANQGSEA. The CDR3 spans 13 residues. The CDR3, as DNA: TGCAGCGCTATCCCCCAGGGCGGCTATGGCTACACCTTC. Its translation: CSAIPQGGYGYTF.

This rearrangement joins TRBV12-3 or TRBV12-4 to TRBJ1-2; 8 bases align to TRBD1. This CDR3 region has 12 residues. CDR3 loop: CASSGGGYGYTF. The CDR3 bases are TGTGCGTCATCAGGGGGCGGCTATGGCTACACCTTC.

This clone turned up a few times. The V call is TRBV10-1, the J call TRBJ2-7; D is possibly TRBD2 (6 bases). Germline-derived CDR1 and CDR2 are WNHNN and SYGVQD (reference sequence). V was clipped by 5 bases and J by 3 bases, with 11 bases between them. The CDR3 covers 13 residues. DNA of the CDR3: TGCGCCAGCAGTCCGGGACTGAGCTACGAGCAGTACTTC. It encodes CASSPGLSYEQYF.

The chain is built from TRBV6-2 or TRBV6-3 and TRBJ2-7; the D gene is possibly TRBD2 (7 bases). The germline V gene encodes CDR1 MNHEY and CDR2 SVGEGT. Trimming cost V 5 bases and J 3 bases, with 23 bases left between them. This CDR3 contains 17 residues. The CDR3 spells CASSKAPSGGPHYEQYF. The CDR3 bases are TGTGCCAGCAGTAAAGCCCCCTCCGGGGGGCCCCACTACGAGCAGTACTTC.

The chain has TRBV7-2 and TRBJ2-5, with TRBD2 identical over 13 bases. V lost 4 bases to trimming and J lost 11 bases; unmatched junction nucleotides: 10. Germline lookup yields CDR1 SGHTA and CDR2 FQGNSA. The CDR3 runs 15 residues. The CDR3, as DNA: TGTGCCAGCAGCTCAGGACTAGCGGGGGCCTCGGGGCAGTACTTC. It encodes CASSSGLAGASGQYF.

This rearrangement joins TRBV19 to TRBJ1-5; TRBD1 matches 8 bases. The germline V gene has CDR1 LNHDA and CDR2 SQIVND (reference sequence). Trimming at V came to 3 bases and at J to 7 bases, leaving 11 bases not matched to a gene. CDR3 size: 16 residues. This CDR3 is CASSMRRQGFGQPQHF. DNA for the CDR3: TGTGCCAGTAGTATGCGGCGACAGGGGTTTGGGCAGCCCCAGCATTTT.

J is TRBJ2-7 and V is TRBV11-2, with 9 nucleotides matching TRBD1. The V segment lost 5 bases and the J segment 3 bases; nucleotides outside the gene matches: 2. CDR1 and CDR2 (germline): SGHAT, FQNNGV. CDR3 size: 13 residues. CDR3 nucleotide sequence: TGTGCCAGCAGCCCGGGACAGGGCTACGAGCAGTACTTC. Its translation: CASSPGQGYEQYF. The complete variable domain, with remaining parts taken from reference TRBV11-2 and TRBJ2-7, reads EAGVAQSPRYKIIEKRQSVAFWCNPISGHATLYWYQQILGQGPKLLIQFQNNGVVDDSQLPKDRFSAERLKGVDSTLKIQPAKLEDSAVYLCASSPGQGYEQYFGPGTRLTVT.

This rearrangement joins TRBV19 to TRBJ1-5; 10 bases fit TRBD1. CDR1 is LNHDA and CDR2 is SQIVND in the germline V gene (reference sequence). The CDR3 extends over 17 amino acids. V lost 5 bases, J lost 0 bases, and 7 bases stayed unmatched. The CDR3 DNA reads TGTGCCAGTAGTTTCCTCGGACAGGGGGGTAGCAATCAGCCCCAGCATTTT. The encoded protein is CASSFLGQGGSNQPQHF.

This chain connects TRBV20-1 to TRBJ1-1; D call uncertain. The CDR3 runs to 11 residues. Per germline, CDR1 DFQATT and CDR2 SNEGSKA (reference sequence). V was trimmed by 6 bases and J by 4 bases, leaving 9 bases between them. CDR3 DNA: TGCAGTGCGTTTCGTCTCACTGAAGCTTTCTTT. Protein: CSAFRLTEAFF.

This chain connects TRBV4-1 to TRBJ1-1, with 7 nucleotides matching TRBD1. Per the germline V gene, CDR1 is MGHRA and CDR2 is YSYEKL. V lost 1 base, J lost 4 bases, and 6 bases stayed unmatched. The CDR3 covers 15 residues. The CDR3 spells CASSQGGQGVTEAFF. The CDR3 DNA sequence: TGCGCCAGCAGCCAAGGGGGGCAGGGGGTCACTGAAGCTTTCTTT.

This chain connects TRBV6-5 to TRBJ2-5; no clear D. The CDR3 extends over 14 amino acids. With 3 bases removed from V and 1 base from J, the gap between germline ends came to 9 bases. CDR1 is MNHEY and CDR2 is SVGAGI in the germline V gene. In DNA form, the CDR3 reads TGTGCCAGCAGTTATCTACAGACCCAAGAGACCCAGTACTTC. This codes for CASSYLQTQETQYF.

V is TRBV2 and J is TRBJ2-3; weak D call: TRBD1 (6 bases). Germline V CDR1 and CDR2: SNHLY, FYNNEI. CDR3 length: 14 amino acids. Trimming removed 4 bases at V and 6 bases at J, with 14 bases between. CDR3 amino acids: CASSGTDLRDTQYF. The DNA of the CDR3 is TGTGCCAGCAGTGGGACAGACCTGCGGGATACGCAGTATTTT. The whole variable domain, remainder taken from reference TRBV2 and TRBJ2-3, is EPEVTQTPSHQVTQMGQEVILRCVPISNHLYFYWYRQILGQKVEFLVSFYNNEISEKSEIFDDQFSVERPDGSNFTLKIRSTKLEDSAMYFCASSGTDLRDTQYFGPGTRLTVL.

The count of this clone is one. This chain links TRBV6-5 with TRBJ2-1; D may be TRBD1 (6 bases). Trimming took 7 bases from V and 0 from J, leaving 10 bases between them. CDR1 MNHEY and CDR2 SVGAGI come from the germline V gene. This CDR3 spans 14 amino acids. Here the CDR3 reads CASTLDSSYNEQFF. CDR3 sequence (DNA): TGTGCCAGCACCCTGGACAGCTCCTACAATGAGCAGTTCTTC.

In this sample, this clone turned up once. This chain links TRBV7-2 with TRBJ1-5; no definite D call. The germline CDR1 and CDR2 sequences are SGHTA and FQGNSA. Deletions cut 0 bases from V and 5 bases from J, with 8 bases between. The CDR3 runs to 14 residues. The CDR3 bases are TGTGCCAGCAGCTTAGCGCCGGGAGATCAGCCCCAGCATTTT. It encodes CASSLAPGDQPQHF.

The chain employs TRBV27 and TRBJ1-6, with D unclear. This CDR3 is built from 12 residues. Germline V gene sequence: CDR1 MNHEY, CDR2 SMNVEV (reference sequence). Trimming took off 5 bases at V and 4 bases at J, with 3 bases between the two ends. CDR3 amino acids: CASSQYNSPLHF. CDR3 nucleotide sequence: TGTGCCAGCAGTCAATATAATTCACCCCTCCACTTT.

CDR3 residues: CASSELLPGTGGFGEQFF. CDR3 in DNA: TGCGCCAGCAGTGAGCTTTTACCCGGGACAGGGGGCTTTGGTGAGCAGTTCTTC. The chain has TRBV10-1 and TRBJ2-1, with TRBD1 identical over 12 bases. Germline V gene sequence: CDR1 WNHNN, CDR2 SYGVQD (reference sequence). The CDR3 consists of 18 residues. The trim removed 2 bases at V and 9 bases at J, leaving 14 bases unmatched.

The chain is built from TRBV11-2 and TRBJ2-7; possible D gene TRBD2, 5 bases. The CDR3 is made up of 15 amino acids. Trimming shortened V by 2 bases and J by 0 bases, and 11 bases separated the two germline ends. The germline gives CDR1 SGHAT, CDR2 FQNNGV. CDR3 amino acids: CASSLSSTNSYEQYF. In nucleotides, the CDR3 is TGTGCCAGCAGCTTATCCTCGACTAACTCCTACGAGCAGTACTTC.

The rearrangement joins TRBV15 to TRBJ1-3; 11 bases match TRBD1. The junction had 8 bases not matched to a gene; V was cut back by 0 bases and J by 4 bases. The CDR3 has 18 amino acids. Germline CDR1 and CDR2: LNHNV and YYDKDF (reference sequence). CDR3 sequence: CATSRDWTGGASGNTIYF. The CDR3, as DNA: TGTGCCACCAGCAGAGATTGGACAGGGGGCGCTTCAGGAAACACCATATATTTT.

This rearrangement joins TRBV14 to TRBJ1-2, with D perhaps matching TRBD1 (6 bases). The V gene lost 0 bases and the J gene lost 4 bases, with 9 bases spanning the gap. CDR3 length equals 14 residues. CDR1 and CDR2 (germline): SGHDN, FVKESK. The CDR3 here is CASSQDIGGYGYTF. As DNA, the CDR3 is TGTGCCAGCAGCCAAGATATAGGGGGCTATGGCTACACCTTC.

The chain has TRBV4-3 and TRBJ1-1; D perhaps matches TRBD1 (5 bases). The CDR3 is 14 residues long. V was clipped by 4 bases and J by 4 bases, with 13 bases between them. CDR1 LGHNA and CDR2 YSLEER come from the germline V gene. In DNA, the CDR3 is TGCGCCAGCAGCCTCGATCAGGGTTTCACTGAAGCTTTCTTT. Protein product: CASSLDQGFTEAFF.

This clone has only a few counts. This chain connects TRBV6-5 to TRBJ1-5; D uncertain. With 6 bases removed from V and 2 bases from J, the gap between germline ends came to 11 bases. Germline V gene lookup returns CDR1 MNHEY and CDR2 SVGAGI. The CDR3 contains 14 residues. The CDR3 DNA sequence: TGTGCCAGCAGCCAGTCCCCCCGCAATCAGCCCCAGCATTTT. Its translation is CASSQSPRNQPQHF.